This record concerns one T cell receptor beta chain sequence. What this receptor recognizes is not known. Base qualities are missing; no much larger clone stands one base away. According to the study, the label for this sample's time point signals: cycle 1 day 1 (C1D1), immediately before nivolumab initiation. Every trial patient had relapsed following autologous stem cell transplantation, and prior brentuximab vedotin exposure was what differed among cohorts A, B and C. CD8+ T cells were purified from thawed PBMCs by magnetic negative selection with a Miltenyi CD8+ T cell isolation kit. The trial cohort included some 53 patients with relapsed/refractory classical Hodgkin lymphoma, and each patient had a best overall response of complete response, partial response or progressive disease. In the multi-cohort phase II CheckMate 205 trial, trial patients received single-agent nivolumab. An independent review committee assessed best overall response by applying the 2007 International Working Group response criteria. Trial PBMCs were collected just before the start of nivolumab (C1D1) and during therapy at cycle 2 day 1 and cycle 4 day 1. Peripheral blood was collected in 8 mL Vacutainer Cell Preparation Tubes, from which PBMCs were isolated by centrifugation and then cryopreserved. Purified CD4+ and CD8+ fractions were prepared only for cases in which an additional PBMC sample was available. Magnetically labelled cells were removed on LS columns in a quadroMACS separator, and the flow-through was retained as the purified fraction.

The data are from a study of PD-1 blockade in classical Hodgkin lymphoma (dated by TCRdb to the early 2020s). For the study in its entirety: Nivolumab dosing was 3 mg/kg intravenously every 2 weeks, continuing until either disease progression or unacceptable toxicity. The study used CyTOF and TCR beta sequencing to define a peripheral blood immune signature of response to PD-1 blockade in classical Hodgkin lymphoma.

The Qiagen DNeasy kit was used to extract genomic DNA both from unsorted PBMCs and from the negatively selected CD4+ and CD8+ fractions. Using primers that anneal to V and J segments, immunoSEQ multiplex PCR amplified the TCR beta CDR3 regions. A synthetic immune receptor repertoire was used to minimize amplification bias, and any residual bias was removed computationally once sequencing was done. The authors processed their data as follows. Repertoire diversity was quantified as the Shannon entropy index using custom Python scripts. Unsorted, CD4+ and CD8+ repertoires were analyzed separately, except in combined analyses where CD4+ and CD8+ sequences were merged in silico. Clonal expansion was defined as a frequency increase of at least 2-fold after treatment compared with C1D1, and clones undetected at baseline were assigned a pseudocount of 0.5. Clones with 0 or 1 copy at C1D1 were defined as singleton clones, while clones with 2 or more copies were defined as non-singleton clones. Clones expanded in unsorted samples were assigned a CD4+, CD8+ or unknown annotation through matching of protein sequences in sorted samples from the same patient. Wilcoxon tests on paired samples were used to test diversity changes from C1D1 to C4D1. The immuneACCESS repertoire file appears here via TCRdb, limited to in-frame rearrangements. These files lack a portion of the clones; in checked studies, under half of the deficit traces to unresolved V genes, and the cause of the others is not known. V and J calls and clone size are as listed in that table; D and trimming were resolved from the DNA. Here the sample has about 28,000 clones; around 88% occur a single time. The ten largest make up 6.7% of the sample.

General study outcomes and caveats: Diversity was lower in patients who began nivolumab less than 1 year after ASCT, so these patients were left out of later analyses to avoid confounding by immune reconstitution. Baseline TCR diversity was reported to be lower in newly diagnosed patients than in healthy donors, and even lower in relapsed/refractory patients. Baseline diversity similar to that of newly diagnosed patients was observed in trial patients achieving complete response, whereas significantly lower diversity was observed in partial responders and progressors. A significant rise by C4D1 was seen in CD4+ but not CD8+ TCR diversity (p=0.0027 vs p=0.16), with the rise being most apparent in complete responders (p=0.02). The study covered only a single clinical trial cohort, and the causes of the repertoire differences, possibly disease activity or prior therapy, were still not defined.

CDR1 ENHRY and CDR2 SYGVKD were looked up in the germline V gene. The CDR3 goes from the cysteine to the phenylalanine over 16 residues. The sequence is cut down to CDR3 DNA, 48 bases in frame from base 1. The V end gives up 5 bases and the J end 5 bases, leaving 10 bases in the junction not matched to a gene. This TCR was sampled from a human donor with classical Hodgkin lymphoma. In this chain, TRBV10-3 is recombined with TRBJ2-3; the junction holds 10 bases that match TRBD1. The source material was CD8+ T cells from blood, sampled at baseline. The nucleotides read TGTGCCATCAGTAGGGACGACAGGGGGCTAGTAGATACGCAGTATTTT. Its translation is CAISRDDRGLVDTQYF.